The next 2 T cell receptor beta chains were all read from a single sample in a study of shared clonotypes between healthy human individuals. Sequencing was performed with immunoSEQ multiplex PCR; in TCRdb, only in-frame clones are kept and a portion is missing. The sample includes about 500,000 clones, roughly four fifths of them seen just once. Material for sequencing was PBMCs. The receptors stem from a woman aged 40 to 55 in good health. Some clones in this sample may be carry-over from other donors' samples.

In its sample, this clone was seen a few times. This chain links TRBV30 with TRBJ1-6; a possible D gene is TRBD1 (6 bases). Deletions cut 2 bases from V and 7 bases from J, with 15 bases between. CDR3 length: 15 residues. CDR1 and CDR2 (germline): GTSNPN, SVGIG (reference sequence). The CDR3 sequence: CAWSRLTGTNSPLHF. The CDR3 DNA follows: TGTGCCTGGAGTAGGCTGACAGGCACGAATTCACCCCTCCACTTT.

Comments on this clone: This probably arose from a read error, given a far larger clone one base away. The CDR3, as DNA: TGTGCCTGCAGCTTAAGTGGGAGGGCCATGGTCTTC. Amino acids: CACSLSGRAMVF. The chain recombines TRBV7-5 with TRBJ2-1; the D call of TRBD2 is as the table states it, not checked on the DNA. TRBV7-5 is recorded as a pseudogene. This CDR3 has 12 residues.